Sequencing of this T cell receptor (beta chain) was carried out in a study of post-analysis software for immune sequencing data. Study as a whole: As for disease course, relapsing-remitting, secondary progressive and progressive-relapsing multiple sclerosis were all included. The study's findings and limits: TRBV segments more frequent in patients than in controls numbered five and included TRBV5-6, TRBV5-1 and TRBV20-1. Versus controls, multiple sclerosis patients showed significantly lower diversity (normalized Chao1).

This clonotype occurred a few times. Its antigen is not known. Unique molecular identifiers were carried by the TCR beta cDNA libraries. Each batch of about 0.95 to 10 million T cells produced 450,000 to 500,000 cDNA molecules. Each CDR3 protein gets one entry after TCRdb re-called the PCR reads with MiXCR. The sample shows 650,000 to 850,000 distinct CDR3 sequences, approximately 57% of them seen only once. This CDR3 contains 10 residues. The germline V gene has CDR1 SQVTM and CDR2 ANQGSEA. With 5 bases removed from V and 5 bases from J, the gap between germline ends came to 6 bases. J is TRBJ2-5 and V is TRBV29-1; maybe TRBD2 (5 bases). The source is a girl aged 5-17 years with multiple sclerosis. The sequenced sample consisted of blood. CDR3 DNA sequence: TGCAGCGTTCGCGGGGAGACCCAGTACTTC. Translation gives CSVRGETQYF.